This TCR beta chain was profiled in a study of blood T cell repertoires in COVID-19 (dated by TCRdb to 2019 to 2021). For the study in its entirety: Samples covering the acute and convalescent phases of COVID-19 were provided by collaborators in the United States, Italy and Spain. The prospective study material was composed of cDNA or gDNA derived from T cells, B-cell-depleted T cells, or PBMCs. Subjects who had been exposed to COVID-19, were actively infected with it, or had recovered from it provided the deeply sampled blood TCRbeta repertoires that made up the dataset. The repertoires were released in a freely available public database intended as a resource for research on the immune response to SARS-CoV-2. The samples were drawn from the first 160 participants of the ongoing ImmuneRACE study and from more than 1,000 subjects provided by 6 global collaborators. The sample metadata nearly always contained a de-identified subject ID, COVID-19 status, age in years and sex. Where available, HLA class I and class II types were taken from metadata supplied by the sample provider and were not determined by assay-based typing. Broad study findings and their caveats: How much clinical and demographic metadata was included differed by source and by participant, and the metadata was provided uncurated.

The CDR1 and CDR2 encoded by the germline V gene are WSHSY and SAAADI. V lost 6 bases and J lost 3 bases; the stretch between them is 9 bases long. Reading from cysteine to phenylalanine, the CDR3 counts 13 amino acids. The sequence is cut down to CDR3 DNA, 39 bases in frame from base 1. Collaborating institutions collected whole blood in K2EDTA tubes following their own protocols. For TCRbeta analysis, collaborators shipped samples as frozen whole blood, isolated PBMCs, or DNA extracted from either of those sample types. Regarding this clone: What antigen it recognizes has not been identified. Per-base quality was not reported, and no clone a single base away is much larger than it.

TCRbeta CDR3 regions were amplified from genomic DNA using the immunoSEQ Assay, a bias-controlled multiplex PCR. The study's processing was this. The number of nucleated cells in each sample was estimated by amplification of reference gene primers within the assay. To quantify the absolute abundance of each unique TCRbeta CDR3 rearrangement, sequence reads were collapsed and filtered. For each sample, productive Simpson clonality was calculated as the square root of Simpson's diversity index over productive rearrangements. Entries here come from immuneACCESS through TCRdb and include only in-frame sequences with V and J called. Some clones fail to appear in such tables; in the studies checked, an unresolved V gene covers under half of the shortfall, and the cause of the remainder is unknown. That table is the source of V, J and clone size, and D and trimming were worked out from the DNA. In all, the sample holds about 39,000 clones, and about four fifths of those were seen once. About 9.1% of the sample lies in the top ten.

The chain joins TRBV10-2 to TRBJ1-5; a tentative D call is TRBD1 (6 bases match). The specimen was peripheral blood. The TCR was taken from a man aged 55 to 70 in a cohort sampled during active COVID-19. The sequenced DNA is TGCGCCAGCAGGGCAGGGGTCAATCAGCCCCAGCATTTT. This gives the protein CASRAGVNQPQHF.